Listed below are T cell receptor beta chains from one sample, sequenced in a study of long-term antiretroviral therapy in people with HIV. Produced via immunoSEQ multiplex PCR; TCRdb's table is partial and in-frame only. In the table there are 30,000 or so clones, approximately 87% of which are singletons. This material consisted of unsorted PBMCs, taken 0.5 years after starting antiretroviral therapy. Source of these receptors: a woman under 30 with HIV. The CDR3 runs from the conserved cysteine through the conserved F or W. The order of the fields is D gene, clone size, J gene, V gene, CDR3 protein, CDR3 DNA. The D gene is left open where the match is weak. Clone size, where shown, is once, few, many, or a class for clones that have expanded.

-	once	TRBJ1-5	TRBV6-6	CASSYGGGREPQHF	TGTGCCAGCAGTTACGGAGGGGGGAGGGAGCCCCAGCATTTT
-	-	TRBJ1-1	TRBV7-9	CASSPGIAEAFF	TGTGCCAGCAGTCCCGGGATCGCTGAAGCTTTCTTT
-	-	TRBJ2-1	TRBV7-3	CASSPGTEWFF	TGTGCCAGCAGCCCCGGGACTGAGTGGTTCTTC
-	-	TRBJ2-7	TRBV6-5	CASSYGDGPYEQYF	TGTGCCAGCAGTTACGGGGACGGACCCTACGAGCAGTACTTC
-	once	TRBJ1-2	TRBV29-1	CSVAPGSKTNYGYTF	TGCAGCGTTGCCCCTGGAAGCAAGACTAACTATGGCTACACCTTC
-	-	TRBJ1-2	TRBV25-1	CASTGGRPNYGYTF	TGTGCCAGCACTGGGGGGCGGCCTAACTATGGCTACACCTTC
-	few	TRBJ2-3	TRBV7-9	CASSQGWGTDTQYF	TGTGCCAGCAGCCAGGGGTGGGGAACAGATACGCAGTATTTT
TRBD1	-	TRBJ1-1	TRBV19	CASSGQGQVNTEAFF	TGTGCCAGTAGTGGCCAAGGACAGGTTAACACTGAAGCTTTCTTT
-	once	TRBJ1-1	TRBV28	CASSTGRNTEAFF	TGTGCCAGCAGCACGGGAAGGAACACTGAAGCTTTCTTT
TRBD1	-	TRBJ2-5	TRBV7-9	CASSLTGQGQTQYF	TGTGCCAGCAGCTTAACAGGACAGGGACAGACCCAGTACTTC
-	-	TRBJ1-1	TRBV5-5	CASSFGQMNTEAFF	TGTGCCAGCAGCTTTGGACAAATGAACACTGAAGCTTTCTTT
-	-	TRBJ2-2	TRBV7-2	CASSLGGAGTGELFF	TGTGCCAGCAGCCTAGGCGGGGCAGGTACCGGGGAGCTGTTTTTT
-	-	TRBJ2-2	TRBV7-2	CASARGRELFF	TGTGCCAGCGCGAGAGGGAGGGAGCTGTTTTTT
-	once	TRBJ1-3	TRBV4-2	CASSQLVSVTGNTIYF	TGTGCCAGCAGCCAATTGGTCTCTGTAACTGGAAACACCATATATTTT
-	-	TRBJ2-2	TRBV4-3	CASSQDVGAGETGELFF	TGCGCCAGCAGCCAAGATGTGGGGGCGGGAGAAACCGGGGAGCTGTTTTTT
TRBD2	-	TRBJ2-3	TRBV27	CASSWGEGPDTQYF	TGTGCCAGCAGTTGGGGGGAGGGGCCAGATACGCAGTATTTT
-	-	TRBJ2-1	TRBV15	CATSREKGRTEQFF	TGTGCCACCAGCAGAGAAAAGGGGCGAACTGAGCAGTTCTTC
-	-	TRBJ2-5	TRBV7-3	CASSQPPEKETQYF	TGTGCCAGCAGCCAACCCCCGGAGAAAGAGACCCAGTACTTC
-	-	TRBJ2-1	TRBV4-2	CASSQDEGGDWTWRNNEQFF	TGTGCCAGCAGCCAAGATGAGGGCGGGGACTGGACCTGGAGAAACAATGAGCAGTTCTTC
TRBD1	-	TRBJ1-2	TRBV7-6	CASSLEPPDRGYYGYTF	TGTGCCAGCAGCTTAGAACCCCCGGACAGGGGTTACTATGGCTACACCTTC
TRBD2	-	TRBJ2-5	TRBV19	CASSIKLAGEAQYF	TGTGCCAGTAGTATCAAACTAGCGGGAGAGGCCCAGTACTTC
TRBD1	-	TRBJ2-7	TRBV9	CASSASGTGGNEQYF	TGTGCCAGCAGCGCCTCCGGGACAGGGGGGAACGAGCAGTACTTC
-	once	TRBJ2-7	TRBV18	CASSRGQSSYEQYF	TGTGCCAGCTCACGAGGACAAAGCTCCTACGAGCAGTACTTC
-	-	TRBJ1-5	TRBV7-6	CASSLSRLGNQPQHF	TGTGCCAGCAGCTTATCCCGGCTGGGCAATCAGCCCCAGCATTTT
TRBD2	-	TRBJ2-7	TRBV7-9	CASSLGGLLTYEQYF	TGTGCCAGCAGCTTAGGGGGACTATTAACCTACGAGCAGTACTTC
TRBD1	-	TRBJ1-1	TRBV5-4	CASSFKRTGHTEAFF	TGTGCCAGCAGCTTTAAAAGGACAGGGCACACTGAAGCTTTCTTT
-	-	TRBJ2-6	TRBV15	CATSVGSGANVLTF	TGTGCCACCAGCGTAGGCTCTGGGGCCAACGTCCTGACTTTC
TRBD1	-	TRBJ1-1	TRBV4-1	CASRVTGGPEAFF	TGCGCCAGCAGAGTGACAGGGGGTCCTGAAGCTTTCTTT
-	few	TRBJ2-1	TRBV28	CASSTFLANTYNEQFF	TGTGCCAGCAGCACCTTCTTAGCGAATACCTACAATGAGCAGTTCTTC
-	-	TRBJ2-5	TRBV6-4	CASSDGGALCSETQYF	TGTGCCAGCAGTGATGGGGGGGCGTTGTGTTCGGAGACCCAGTACTTC
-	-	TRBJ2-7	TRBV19	CASRPEGGYGSFHEQYF	TGTGCCAGTCGCCCAGAAGGCGGGTATGGTAGTTTCCACGAGCAGTACTTC
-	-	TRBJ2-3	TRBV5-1	CASSLERSSTDTQYF	TGCGCCAGCAGCTTGGAGCGGTCTAGCACAGATACGCAGTATTTT
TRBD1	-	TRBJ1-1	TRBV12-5	CASGPPTGSGNTEAFF	TGTGCTAGTGGCCCTCCGACAGGGTCCGGGAACACTGAAGCTTTCTTT
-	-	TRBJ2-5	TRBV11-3	CASGSGRGETQYF	TGTGCCAGCGGATCCGGACGGGGAGAGACCCAGTACTTC
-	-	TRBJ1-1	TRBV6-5	CASSYSRGITEAFF	TGTGCCAGCAGTTATTCTCGGGGGATCACTGAAGCTTTCTTT
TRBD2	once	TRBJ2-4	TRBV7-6	CASSLRTSGKNIQYF	TGTGCCAGCAGCTTAAGGACTAGCGGCAAAAACATTCAGTACTTC
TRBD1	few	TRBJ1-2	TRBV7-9	CASSHGQGASRYGYTF	TGTGCCAGCAGCCACGGACAGGGAGCAAGTCGCTATGGCTACACCTTC
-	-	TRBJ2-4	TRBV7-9	CASSLGVGGIVKNIQYF	TGTGCCAGCAGCTTAGGGGTGGGCGGGATCGTCAAAAACATTCAGTACTTC
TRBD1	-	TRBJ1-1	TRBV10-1	CASSESRTGDTEAFF	TGCGCCAGCAGTGAGTCACGGACAGGGGACACTGAAGCTTTCTTT
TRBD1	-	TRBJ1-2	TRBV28	CASSFLDRGVSYGYTF	TGTGCCAGCAGTTTTCTGGACAGGGGAGTCTCCTATGGCTACACCTTC
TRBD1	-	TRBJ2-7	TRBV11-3	CASSFRTGDYEQYF	TGTGCCAGCAGCTTTAGGACAGGGGACTACGAGCAGTACTTC
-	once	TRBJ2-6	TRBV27	CASSLRVPGANVLTF	TGTGCCAGCAGTTTAAGGGTCCCTGGGGCCAACGTCCTGACTTTC
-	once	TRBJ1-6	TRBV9	CASSVAESPLHF	TGTGCCAGCAGCGTCGCCGAATCACCCCTCCACTTT
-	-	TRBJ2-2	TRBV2	CASTRRGPSGTGELFF	TGTGCCAGCACCCGGCGAGGCCCCTCGGGGACCGGGGAGCTGTTTTTT
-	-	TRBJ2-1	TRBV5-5	CASSWGMGADEQFF	TGTGCCAGCAGCTGGGGAATGGGGGCCGATGAGCAGTTCTTC
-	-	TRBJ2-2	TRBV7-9	CAPGRERGGELFF	TGTGCACCCGGTCGCGAAAGAGGGGGGGAGCTGTTTTTT
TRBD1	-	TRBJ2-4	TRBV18	CASSPQQGAAKNIQYF	TGTGCCAGCTCACCACAACAGGGGGCGGCCAAAAACATTCAGTACTTC
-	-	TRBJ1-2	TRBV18	CASSLSSPSNYGYTF	TGTGCCAGCTCATTGAGTAGCCCGTCTAACTATGGCTACACCTTC
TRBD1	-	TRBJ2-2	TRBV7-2	CASSLSGTVNTGELFF	TGTGCCAGCAGCTTATCAGGGACAGTGAACACCGGGGAGCTGTTTTTT
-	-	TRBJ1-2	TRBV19	CASTLRGGPDGYTF	TGTGCCAGTACCCTAAGAGGGGGGCCAGATGGCTACACCTTC
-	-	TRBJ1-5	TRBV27	CASSFDRMNQPQHF	TGTGCCAGCAGTTTCGACAGGATGAATCAGCCCCAGCATTTT
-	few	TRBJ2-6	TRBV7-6	CASSLRLGGRGSGANVLTF	TGTGCCAGCAGCTTACGCCTCGGGGGACGGGGCTCTGGGGCCAACGTCCTGACTTTC
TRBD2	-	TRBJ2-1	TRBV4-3	CASSQESSGSRGEQFF	TGCGCCAGCAGCCAAGAGAGTAGCGGGAGTAGAGGTGAGCAGTTCTTC
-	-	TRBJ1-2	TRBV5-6	CASSPVGQATRDGYTF	TGTGCCAGCAGCCCCGTTGGGCAGGCTACGAGGGATGGCTACACCTTC
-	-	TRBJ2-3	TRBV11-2	CASSLNSRGMGGGTDTQYF	TGTGCCAGCAGCTTAAATTCTCGGGGGATGGGGGGCGGTACAGATACGCAGTATTTT
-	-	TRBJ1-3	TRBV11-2	CASSWSRGSGNTIYF	TGTGCCAGCAGCTGGAGTAGGGGCTCTGGAAACACCATATATTTT
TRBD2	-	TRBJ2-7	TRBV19	CASRAASGASGEQYF	TGTGCCAGTCGTGCGGCTAGCGGGGCGTCCGGCGAGCAGTACTTC
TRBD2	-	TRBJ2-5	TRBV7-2	CASSLWTREETQYF	TGTGCCAGCAGCCTTTGGACTAGGGAGGAGACCCAGTACTTC
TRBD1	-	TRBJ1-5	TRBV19	CASSRRQGGDYQPQHF	TGTGCCAGTAGTAGAAGACAGGGAGGGGATTATCAGCCCCAGCATTTT